These 5 T cell receptor beta chains were all obtained from the same sample, sequenced in a study of blood T cell repertoires in COVID-19. The method was immunoSEQ multiplex PCR; TCRdb's version includes in-frame clones alone and lacks a portion of them. The table lists 130,000 to 150,000 clones, almost 90% of them singletons. Source material: peripheral blood. The receptor source for this set is a human donor in a cohort sampled during active COVID-19.

V is TRBV2 and J is TRBJ2-7, with D tentatively TRBD1 (6 bases). The V gene lost 6 bases and the J gene lost 1 base, with 13 bases spanning the gap. The CDR3 is 14 residues long. Per germline, CDR1 SNHLY and CDR2 FYNNEI. The CDR3 spells CASRTQGLSYEQYF. The CDR3 DNA sequence: TGTGCCAGCAGGACTCAGGGGTTATCCTACGAGCAGTACTTC. The full variable domain, its missing parts supplied by reference TRBV2 and TRBJ2-7, is EPEVTQTPSHQVTQMGQEVILRCVPISNHLYFYWYRQILGQKVEFLVSFYNNEISEKSEIFDDQFSVERPDGSNFTLKIRSTKLEDSAMYFCASRTQGLSYEQYFGPGTRLTVT.

The V and J genes are TRBV5-6 and TRBJ2-1, with TRBD1 matching 8 bases. V was clipped by 2 bases and J by 7 bases; unmatched bases: 8. Germline CDR1 and CDR2: SGHDT and YYEEEE. This CDR3 is built from 15 residues. CDR3 region: CASSFQGAISNEQFF. CDR3 in DNA: TGTGCCAGCAGCTTTCAGGGGGCGATCTCTAATGAGCAGTTCTTC.

The chain uses TRBV3-1 (or the pseudogene TRBV3-2) and TRBJ2-5; D gene ambiguous. This CDR3 is 15 amino acids long. With 0 bases removed from V and 1 base from J, the gap between germline ends came to 9 bases. Germline assignment: CDR1 LGHDT and CDR2 YNNKEL (reference sequence). The DNA of the CDR3 is TGTGCCAGCAGCCAAGATGTAAGGAGCCAAGAGACCCAGTACTTC. This codes for CASSQDVRSQETQYF.

The rearrangement uses TRBV10-3 and TRBJ1-5, with a tentative D call TRBD1 (5 bases). The V and J ends lost 7 bases and 4 bases respectively, with 11 bases between them. This CDR3 has 13 amino acids. Per germline, CDR1 ENHRY and CDR2 SYGVKD. This chain's CDR3 is CAINSRGNQPQHF. DNA of the CDR3: TGTGCCATCAACTCCCGGGGGAATCAGCCCCAGCATTTT.

V usage is TRBV9 and J usage is TRBJ2-7; a weak D match, TRBD2 (5 bases). V lost 4 bases and J lost 5, with 19 bases in between. CDR1 and CDR2 from the germline V gene are SGDLS and YYNGEE. The CDR3 has 15 residues. The CDR3 DNA sequence: TGTGCCAGCAGCTCGTTTGGGCTAGCTTTAGACGAGCAGTACTTC. This gives the protein CASSSFGLALDEQYF.